This T cell receptor (beta chain) was captured by sequencing in a study of blood T cells in healthy people across ages. Study results and caveats: More naive CD4+ cells and higher diversity marked long-lived donors relative to aged donors.

CDR1 is SGHTA, CDR2 FQGNSA, per germline. The CDR3 is 15 amino acids. With 0 bases clipped from V and 7 bases from J, the junction kept 9 bases outside the gene matches. A second about 6 to 12 cycle PCR used barcoded and J-beta primers. Every cDNA molecule carried a tag from a template-switch adaptor bearing 12 random nucleotides. TCRdb processed the 5' RACE reads anew with MiXCR; each CDR3 protein has one entry. Altogether under 2,000,000 distinct CDR3 sequences are present, around 50% being singletons, with the ten largest covering 2.1%. This clonotype appeared a few times. The antigen remains undetermined.

The TCR originated in a woman aged 35 to 49 in good health. The specimen was blood. This chain uses TRBV7-2 with TRBJ2-7; TRBD1 matches 7 bases. In DNA form, the CDR3 reads TGTGCCAGCAGCTTAGCAGGGGGACAGCCAAGGGAGCAGTACTTC. This codes for CASSLAGGQPREQYF.